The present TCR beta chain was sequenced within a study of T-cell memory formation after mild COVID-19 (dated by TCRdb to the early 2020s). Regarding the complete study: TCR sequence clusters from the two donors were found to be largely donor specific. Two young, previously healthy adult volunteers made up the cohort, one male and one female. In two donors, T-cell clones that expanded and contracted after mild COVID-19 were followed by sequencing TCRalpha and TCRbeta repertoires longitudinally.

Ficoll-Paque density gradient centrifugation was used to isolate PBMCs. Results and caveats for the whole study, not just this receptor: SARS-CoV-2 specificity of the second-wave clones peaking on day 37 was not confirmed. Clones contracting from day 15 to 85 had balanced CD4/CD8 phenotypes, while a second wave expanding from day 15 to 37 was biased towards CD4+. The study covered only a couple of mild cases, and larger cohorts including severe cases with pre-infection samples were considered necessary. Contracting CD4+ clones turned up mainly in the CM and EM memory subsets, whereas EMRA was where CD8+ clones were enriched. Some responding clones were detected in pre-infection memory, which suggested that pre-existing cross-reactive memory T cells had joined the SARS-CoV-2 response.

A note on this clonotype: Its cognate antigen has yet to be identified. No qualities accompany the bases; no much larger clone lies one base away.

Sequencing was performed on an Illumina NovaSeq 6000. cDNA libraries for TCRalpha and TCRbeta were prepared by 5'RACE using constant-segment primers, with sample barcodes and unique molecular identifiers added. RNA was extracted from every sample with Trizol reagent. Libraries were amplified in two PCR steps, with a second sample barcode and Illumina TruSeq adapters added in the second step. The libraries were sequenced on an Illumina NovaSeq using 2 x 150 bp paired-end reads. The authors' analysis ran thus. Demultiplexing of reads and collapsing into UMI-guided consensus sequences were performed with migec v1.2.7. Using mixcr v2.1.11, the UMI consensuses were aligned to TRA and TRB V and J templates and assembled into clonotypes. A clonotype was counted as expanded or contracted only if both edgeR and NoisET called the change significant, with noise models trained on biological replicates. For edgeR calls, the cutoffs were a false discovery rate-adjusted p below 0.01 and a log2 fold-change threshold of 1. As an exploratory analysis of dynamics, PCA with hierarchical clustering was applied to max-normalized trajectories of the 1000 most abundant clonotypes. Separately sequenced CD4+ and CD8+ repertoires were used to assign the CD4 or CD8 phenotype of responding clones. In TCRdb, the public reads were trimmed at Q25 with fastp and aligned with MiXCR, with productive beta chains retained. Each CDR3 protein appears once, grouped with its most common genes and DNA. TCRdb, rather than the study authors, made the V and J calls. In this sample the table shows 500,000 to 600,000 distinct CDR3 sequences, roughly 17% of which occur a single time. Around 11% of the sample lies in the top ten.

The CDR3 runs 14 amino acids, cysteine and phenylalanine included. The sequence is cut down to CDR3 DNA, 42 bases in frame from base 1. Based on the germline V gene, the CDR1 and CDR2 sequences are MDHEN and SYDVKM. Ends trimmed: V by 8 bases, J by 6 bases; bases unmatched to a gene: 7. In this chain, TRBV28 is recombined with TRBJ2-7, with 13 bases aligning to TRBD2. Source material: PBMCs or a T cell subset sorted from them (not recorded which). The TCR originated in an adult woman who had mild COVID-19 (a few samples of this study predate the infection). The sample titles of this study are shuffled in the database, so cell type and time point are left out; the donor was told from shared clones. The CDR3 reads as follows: CASGPGLAGVEQYF. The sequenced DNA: TGTGCCAGCGGACCCGGACTAGCGGGAGTCGAGCAGTACTTC.